This TCR beta chain was recovered during a study of T cell repertoires in cytomegalovirus infection (dated by TCRdb to 2018 to 2020). Context from the whole study: Alongside well-studied HLA-B-restricted epitopes, the peptide stimulations were aimed at recently identified HLA-C-restricted CMV epitopes, whose presentation resists viral immunomodulation. Because public TCR beta signatures pointed to carriage of CMV infection together with the matching HLA type, the HLA type of each donor mattered for the analysis.

What this sample's treatment or condition label stands for: in vitro stimulation with specific CMV peptide epitopes to enrich CMV-specific T cells. The listed sequencing device is Illumina HiSeq 1500. In TCRdb, the public reads were trimmed at Q25 with fastp and aligned with MiXCR, with productive beta chains retained. Rows with a matching CDR3 protein are joined into one entry that keeps the most common DNA and genes. Across this sample there are 350,000 to 400,000 distinct CDR3 sequences, with about 35% seen only once. Of the sample, less than 15% falls within the top ten clones. Compared with germline, V lacks 1 base and J lacks 2 bases; bases without a gene match: 10. CDR1 and CDR2, per the germline V gene (reference sequence), are LNHDA and SQIVND. Spanning cysteine to phenylalanine, the CDR3 consists of 18 amino acids. Of all the DNA, just the CDR3 is kept, 54 bases in frame from base 1. A note on this clonotype: What this receptor recognizes is not known. The record has no base qualities; no much larger clone is one base away.

The paper as a whole reports these results and caveats: The ex vivo response was dominated by HLA-C-restricted CMV-specific TCR beta clonotypes, and the single most frequent clonotype in two of eight donors was supplied by these HLA-C-restricted clonotypes. Carriers of CMV infection plus the relevant HLA type were discriminated by the cumulative frequency of public TCR beta family members in the study cohort and in an independent 352-donor cohort.

The V and J segments used are TRBV19 and TRBJ2-1; TRBD2 lines up with 8 middle nucleotides. This clonotype was obtained from a human donor in good health (CMV status not recorded). Some clones in this sample may be carry-over from other donors' samples. The material sequenced was cultured PBMCs, taken from culture after CMV antigen stimulation. The nucleotides are TGTGCCAGTAGTATAGGTAGCGGGACGTCTAGCGCCTACAATGAGCAGTTCTTC. It translates as CASSIGSGTSSAYNEQFF.